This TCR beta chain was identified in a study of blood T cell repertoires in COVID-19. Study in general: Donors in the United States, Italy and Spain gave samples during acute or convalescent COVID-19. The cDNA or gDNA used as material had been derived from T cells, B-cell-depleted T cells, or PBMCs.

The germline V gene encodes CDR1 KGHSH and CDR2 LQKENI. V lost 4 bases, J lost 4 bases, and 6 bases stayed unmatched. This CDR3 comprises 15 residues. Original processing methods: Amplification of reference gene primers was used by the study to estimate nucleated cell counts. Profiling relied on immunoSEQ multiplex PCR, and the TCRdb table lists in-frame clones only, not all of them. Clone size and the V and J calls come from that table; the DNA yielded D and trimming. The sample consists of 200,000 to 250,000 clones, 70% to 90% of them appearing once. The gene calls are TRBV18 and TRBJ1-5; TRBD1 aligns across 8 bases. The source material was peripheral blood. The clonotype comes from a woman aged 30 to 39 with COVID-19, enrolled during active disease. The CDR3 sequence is CASSLGDRTNQPQHF. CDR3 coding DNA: TGTGCCAGCTCACTGGGGGACAGGACTAATCAGCCCCAGCATTTT.